This T cell receptor (beta chain) originates from a study of shared T cell receptors in the human thymus. Using immunoSEQ multiplex PCR, the repertoire was profiled, and TCRdb retains in-frame clones only, with some absent. The data contain 650,000 to 950,000 clones, approximately 83% of them seen just once; the ten biggest clones take up around 0.01%. The germline V and J ends were trimmed by 5 bases and 6 bases, with 14 bases remaining between them. CDR1 MGHRA and CDR2 YSYEKL come from the germline V gene. The CDR3 has 14 residues. These sequences were also reported in another study, on human thymus T cells. From that study: It was from resections taken during corrective heart surgery that the thymus tissue came.

This sequence joins TRBV4-1 and TRBJ1-5; D may be TRBD1 (6 bases). Sequencing was carried out using thymocytes. The sequence came from a girl in the first two years of life with a congenital heart defect. CDR3 residues: CASSRGFGRQPQHF. The CDR3 DNA is TGCGCCAGCAGCAGGGGGTTCGGGCGTCAGCCCCAGCATTTT.